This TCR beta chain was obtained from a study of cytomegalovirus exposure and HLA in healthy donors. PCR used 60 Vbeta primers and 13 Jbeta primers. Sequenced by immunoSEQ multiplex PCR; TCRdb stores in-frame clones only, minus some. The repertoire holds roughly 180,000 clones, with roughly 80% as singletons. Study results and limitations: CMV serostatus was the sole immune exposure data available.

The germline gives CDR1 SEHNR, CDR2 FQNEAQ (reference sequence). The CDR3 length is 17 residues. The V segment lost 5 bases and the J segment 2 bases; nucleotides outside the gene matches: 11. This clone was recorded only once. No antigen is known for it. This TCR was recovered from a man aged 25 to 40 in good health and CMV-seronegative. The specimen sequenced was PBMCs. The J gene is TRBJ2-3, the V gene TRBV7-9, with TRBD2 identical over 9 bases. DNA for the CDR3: TGTGCCAGCAGCCTCCCGGGGCTAGCGGGGATCACAGATACGCAGTATTTT. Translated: CASSLPGLAGITDTQYF.